This TCR beta chain was recovered during a study of vaccination and CD4 T cells after COVID-19 (dated by TCRdb to between 2021 and 2023). About the study as a whole: The convalescent cohort comprised six males and four females, including two Hispanic individuals, seven Caucasians, two Asians and one multiracial person. Participants received two doses of either the Pfizer-BioNTech BNT162b2 vaccine (n=8) or the Moderna mRNA-1273 vaccine (n=2). Post-COVID blood samples were collected from convalescent patients a median of roughly 100 days after diagnosis, with a range of roughly 30 to 170 days. Post-vaccine blood samples were obtained a median of around 67 days after the second vaccine dose, with a range of 14 to 241 days. The cultures were stimulated with overlapping spike peptide pools from SARS-CoV-2 and from the common cold coronaviruses HCoV-NL63, HCoV-OC43 and HCoV-229E. Control cultures used a CEFX viral epitope pool as positive control, an HIV-1 Nef peptide pool as negative control, or no peptide. The spike-specific CD4+ TCR repertoire was compared before and after mRNA vaccination in approximately ten COVID-19 convalescent patients and a few infection-naive healthy vaccine recipients. At the TCR clonotype level, an earlier paper using these donors assessed memory CD4+ T cell crossreactivity between SARS-CoV-2 and common cold coronavirus spike proteins.

Points on this clonotype: It lacks a known antigen. The sample holds no much larger clone one base away, and base qualities are not on file.

Beyond this particular receptor, the publication reports: Of the vaccine-specific clones found in convalescent patients, nearly all (304 of 307) were mono-reactive for SARS-CoV-2 spike instead of being cross-reactive with common cold coronaviruses. An increase in the median number of SARS-CoV-2-reactive clonotypes from 21 after infection to some 38 after vaccination was observed, but the change was not found to be significant. Among the post-vaccine SARS-CoV-2-reactive clones in convalescent patients, a median approximately 90% showed up only after vaccination, which suggests vaccine-specific priming. The number of convalescent patients in the study was relatively small, and the study did not examine early timepoints following natural infection.

The V and J ends are trimmed by 4 bases and 4 bases, leaving 16 bases between them. CDR1 and CDR2 are read off the germline V gene as MGHDK and SYGVNS. The CDR3 spans 16 residues, from the cysteine through the phenylalanine. The retained sequence is limited to the CDR3, 48 bases, with the frame set at the first base. This sample's treatment or condition label indicates: approximately 9-day PBMC culture with coronavirus spike peptide pools or control peptides (ViraFEST assay). CD4+ T cells from unexposed donors were collected before the COVID-19 pandemic (2011-2018). The ViraFEST assay, used in the study, expanded antigen-specific T cells with peptide pools and then identified the expanded clonotypes through TCR sequencing. Some 2 million PBMCs per well were cultured in IMDM with approximately 5% human AB serum and approximately 9.1 IU/ml IL-2, plus 10 ug/ml peptide pools. On days 3 and 7, half of the culture medium was replaced with fresh IL-2-containing medium. CD4+ T cells were isolated after around 9 days of culture through negative selection using the EasySep CD4+ T cell isolation kit. As cell number allowed, CD4+ T cells from unexposed donors were tested for reactivity to SARS-CoV-2 S and N and to four common cold coronavirus spike pools. PBMCs were separated from whole blood using Ficoll-Paque Plus gradient centrifugation and then either used fresh or cryopreserved at -140C. In general, triplicate wells were set up for every culture condition. The leukapheresis product used for the unexposed donors was purchased from a commercial source.

The receptor library was made with PCR. DNA from cultured CD4+ T cells underwent TCR sequencing with the Oncomine TCR Beta short-read assay at the Johns Hopkins FTIC core. The QIAamp micro DNA kit was used to extract genomic DNA from the cultured CD4+ T cells. The Oncomine TCR Beta libraries from cultured CD4+ T cells were pooled using unique dual indexes and then sequenced on an Illumina iSeq 100. On the study's bioinformatics: Non-productive sequences were removed, and CDR3s not starting with C, not ending with F or W, or shorter than 7 amino acids were discarded. Antigen-specific clonotypes were identified with the MANAFEST web application by comparing peptide-stimulated wells with reference and other culture wells. To be called positive, a clone needed an FDR below 0.05, an odds ratio above 5, and a productive frequency above 0.1% in at least two of three replicate wells. Clonotypes that were significantly expanded in both SARS-CoV-2 spike wells and at least one common cold coronavirus spike condition were defined as cross-reactive. CDR3 homology was assessed with Levenshtein distances (stringdist) and unrooted phylogenetic trees (ape) in R version 3.6.1. Through fastp at Q25 and MiXCR, TCRdb rebuilt clones from the public reads, retaining in-frame beta chains. Every distinct CDR3 protein forms one entry, paired with its most common genes and DNA. TCRdb's processing, not the authors' own work, is the source of the V and J calls. The sample table lists approximately 7,900 distinct CDR3 sequences, 37% of them with a count of one. The leading ten clones occupy roughly a sixth of the sample.

The rearranged chain carries TRBV25-1 and TRBJ2-2, and TRBD1 may be the D gene, going by 6 matching bases. The sequencing input was CD4+ T cells from blood, cultured in vitro. This receptor was identified in a human donor in good health. The CDR3 protein is CASSARGGLSTGELFF. The DNA sequence follows: TGTGCCAGCAGTGCCCGTGGGGGCCTGAGCACCGGGGAGCTGTTTTTT.